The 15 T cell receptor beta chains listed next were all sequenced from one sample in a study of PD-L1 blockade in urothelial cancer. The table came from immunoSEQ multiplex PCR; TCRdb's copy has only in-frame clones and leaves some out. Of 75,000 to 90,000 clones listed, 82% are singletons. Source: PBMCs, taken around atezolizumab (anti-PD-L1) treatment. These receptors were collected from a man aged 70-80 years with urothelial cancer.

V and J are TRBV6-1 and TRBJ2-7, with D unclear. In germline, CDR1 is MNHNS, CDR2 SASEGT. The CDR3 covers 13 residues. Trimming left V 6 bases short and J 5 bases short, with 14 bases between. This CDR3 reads CASRKTNIDEQYF. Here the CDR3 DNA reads TGTGCCAGCAGGAAGACAAATATCGACGAGCAGTACTTC.

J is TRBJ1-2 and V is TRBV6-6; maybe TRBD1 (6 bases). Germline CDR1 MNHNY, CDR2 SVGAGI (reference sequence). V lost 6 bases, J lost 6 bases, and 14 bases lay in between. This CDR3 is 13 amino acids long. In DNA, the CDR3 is TGTGCCAGCAGGAGAAGCCGGGACAATGGCTACACCTTC. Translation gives CASRRSRDNGYTF.

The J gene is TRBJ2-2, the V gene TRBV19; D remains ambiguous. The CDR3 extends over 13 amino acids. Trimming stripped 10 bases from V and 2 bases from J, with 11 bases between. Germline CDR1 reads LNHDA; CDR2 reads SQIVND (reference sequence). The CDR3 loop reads CATFGVNTGELFF. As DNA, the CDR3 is TGTGCCACTTTTGGAGTAAACACCGGGGAGCTGTTTTTT.

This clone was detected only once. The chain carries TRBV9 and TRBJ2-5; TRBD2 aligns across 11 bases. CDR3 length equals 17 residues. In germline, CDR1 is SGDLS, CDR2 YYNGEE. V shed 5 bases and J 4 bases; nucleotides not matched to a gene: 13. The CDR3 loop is CASSRRSVAGGGETQYF. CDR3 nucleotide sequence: TGTGCCAGCAGTCGTAGATCGGTAGCGGGAGGGGGAGAGACCCAGTACTTC.

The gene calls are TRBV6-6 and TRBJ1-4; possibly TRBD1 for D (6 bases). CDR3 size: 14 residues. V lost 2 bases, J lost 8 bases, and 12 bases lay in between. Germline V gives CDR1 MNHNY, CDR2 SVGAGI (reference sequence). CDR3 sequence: CASSYAPGTEKLFF. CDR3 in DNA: TGTGCCAGCAGTTACGCGCCCGGGACAGAAAAACTGTTTTTT.

The CDR3 loop reads CATSTRQILRQPQHF. The CDR3 region has the DNA TGTGCCACCAGCACCCGACAGATTTTGAGACAGCCCCAGCATTTT. The V and J genes are TRBV15 and TRBJ1-5, with a tentative D call TRBD1 (5 bases). Trimming removed 4 bases at V and 7 bases at J, with 17 bases between. Looked up from germline, CDR1 is LNHNV and CDR2 is YYDKDF (reference sequence). The CDR3 is made up of 15 amino acids.

The DNA of the CDR3 is TGTGCCAGCAGTTTAACAGGGGGCTACGAGCAGTACTTC. It is translated as CASSLTGGYEQYF. The chain recombines TRBV28 with TRBJ2-7, with 8 positions matching TRBD1. Trimming cost V 2 bases and J 3 bases; bases outside gene matches: 0. CDR1 is MDHEN, CDR2 SYDVKM, per germline. The CDR3 loop spans 13 amino acids.

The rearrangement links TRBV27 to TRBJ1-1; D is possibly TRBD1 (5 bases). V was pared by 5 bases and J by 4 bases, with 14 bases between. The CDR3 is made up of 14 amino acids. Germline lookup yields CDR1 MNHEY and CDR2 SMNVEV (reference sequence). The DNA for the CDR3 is TGTGCCAGCAGTCCCGGAGGGGCCGGCACTGAAGCTTTCTTT. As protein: CASSPGGAGTEAFF.

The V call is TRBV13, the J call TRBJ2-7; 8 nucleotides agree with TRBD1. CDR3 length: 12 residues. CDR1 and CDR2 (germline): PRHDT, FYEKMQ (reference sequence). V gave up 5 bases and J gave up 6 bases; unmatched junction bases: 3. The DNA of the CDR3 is TGTGCCAGCAGCCCCGACAGGGGCGAGCAGTACTTC. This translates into CASSPDRGEQYF. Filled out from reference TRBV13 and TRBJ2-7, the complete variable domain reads AAGVIQSPRHLIKEKRETATLKCYPIPRHDTVYWYQQGPGQDPQFLISFYEKMQSDKGSIPDRFSAQQFSDYHSELNMSSLELGDSALYFCASSPDRGEQYFGPGTRLTVT.

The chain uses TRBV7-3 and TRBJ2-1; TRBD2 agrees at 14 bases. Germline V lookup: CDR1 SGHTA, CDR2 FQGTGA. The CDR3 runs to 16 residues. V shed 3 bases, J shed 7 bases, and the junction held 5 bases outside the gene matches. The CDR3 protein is CASSFSGTSGRNEQFF. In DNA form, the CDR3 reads TGTGCCAGCAGCTTTTCCGGGACTAGCGGGAGAAATGAGCAGTTCTTC.

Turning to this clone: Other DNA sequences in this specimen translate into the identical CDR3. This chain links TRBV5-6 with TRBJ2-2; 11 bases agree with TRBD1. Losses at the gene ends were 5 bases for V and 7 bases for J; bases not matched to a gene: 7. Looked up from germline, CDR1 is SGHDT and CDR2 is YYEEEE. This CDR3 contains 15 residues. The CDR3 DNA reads TGTGCCAGCAGTTTCCGGACAGGGGGCCACGGGGAGCTGTTTTTT. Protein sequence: CASSFRTGGHGELFF.

As DNA, the CDR3 is TGTGCCAGCAAAAGAGCGGGGGGGCTTAATGAGCAGTTCTTC. It is translated as CASKRAGGLNEQFF. The V gene is TRBV6-5, the J gene TRBJ2-1; TRBD2 aligns across 10 bases. Trimming removed 7 bases from V and 7 bases from J; junction bases left unmatched: 7. The CDR3 extends over 14 amino acids. In germline, CDR1 is MNHEY, CDR2 SVGAGI.

CDR3 DNA: TGTGCCAGCAGCCTGACCGGGACAGGGCCCTACGAGCAGTACTTC. Protein product: CASSLTGTGPYEQYF. The gene calls are TRBV7-8 and TRBJ2-7; 9 bases agree with TRBD1. The CDR3 is 15 residues long. V was clipped by 5 bases and J by 2 bases; unmatched bases: 7. Germline loops: CDR1 SGHVS, CDR2 FQNEAQ. The variable domain in full, completed from reference TRBV7-8 and TRBJ2-7, reads GAGVSQSPRYKVAKRGQDVALRCDPISGHVSLFWYQQALGQGPEFLTYFQNEAQLDKSGLPSDRFFAERPEGSVSTLKIQRTQQEDSAVYLCASSLTGTGPYEQYFGPGTRLTVT.

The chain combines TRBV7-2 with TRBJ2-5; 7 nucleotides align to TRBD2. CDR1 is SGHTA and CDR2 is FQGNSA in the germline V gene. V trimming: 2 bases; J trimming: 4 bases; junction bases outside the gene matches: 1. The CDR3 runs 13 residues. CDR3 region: CASSLSGVETQYF. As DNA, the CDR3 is TGTGCCAGCAGCTTAAGCGGGGTAGAGACCCAGTACTTC. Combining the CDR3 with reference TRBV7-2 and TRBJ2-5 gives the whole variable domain GAGVSQSPSNKVTEKGKDVELRCDPISGHTALYWYRQSLGQGLEFLIYFQGNSAPDKSGLPSDRFSAERTGGSVSTLTIQRTQQEDSAVYLCASSLSGVETQYFGPGTRLLVL.

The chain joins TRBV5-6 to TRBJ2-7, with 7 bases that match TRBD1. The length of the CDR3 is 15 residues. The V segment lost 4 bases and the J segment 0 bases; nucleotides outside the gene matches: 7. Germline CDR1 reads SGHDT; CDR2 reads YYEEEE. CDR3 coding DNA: TGTGCCAGCAGCACCGGACAGGAGAGCTCCTACGAGCAGTACTTC. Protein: CASSTGQESSYEQYF.